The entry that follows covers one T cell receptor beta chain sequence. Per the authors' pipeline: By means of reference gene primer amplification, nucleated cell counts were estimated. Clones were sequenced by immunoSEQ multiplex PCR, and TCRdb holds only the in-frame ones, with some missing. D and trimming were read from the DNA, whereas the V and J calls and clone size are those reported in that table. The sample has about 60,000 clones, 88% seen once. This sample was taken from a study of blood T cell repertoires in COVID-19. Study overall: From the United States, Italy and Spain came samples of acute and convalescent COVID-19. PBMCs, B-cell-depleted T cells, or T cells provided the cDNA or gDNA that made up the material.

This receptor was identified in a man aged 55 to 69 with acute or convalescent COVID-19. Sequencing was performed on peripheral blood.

This CDR3 reads CASSGFGMGRREQFF. In DNA, the CDR3 is TGCGCCAGCAGCGGTTTTGGAATGGGTAGGAGAGAGCAGTTCTTC. The rearrangement uses TRBV4-1 and TRBJ2-1, with no clear D. Germline CDR1 reads MGHRA; CDR2 reads YSYEKL. This CDR3 is 15 amino acids long. V shed 5 bases and J shed 10 bases, with 21 bases lying between them.